This TCR beta chain stems from a study of response to subunit inactivated influenza vaccine. The CDR3 is 14 residues long. V shed 3 bases and J 5 bases; nucleotides not matched to a gene: 5. A single record per CDR3 protein comes from TCRdb applying MiXCR to the RT-PCR reads. This repertoire shows about 570,000 distinct CDR3 sequences, about 11% found once; its top ten account for 9.5% to 12%. This clonotype was found a few times. This sample also belongs to another study, concerning T cells expressing NK-cell markers. That investigation notes: For TCR beta, cDNA was produced by 5'RACE template switching with UMIs. Most of the eight sequenced donors were HCMV-seropositive; one was seronegative. In several experiments, an anti-gamma-delta TCR antibody restricted sorting to alpha-beta TCR T cells. NKG2C+ dominant clonotype frequencies in about six donors were about 1.0-8% of CD8+ T cells.

The TCR comes from a man over 45 who received an inactivated influenza vaccine. The sample was PBMCs from blood, taken on the day of vaccination. The rearrangement links TRBV12-3 or TRBV12-4 to TRBJ1-1; 8 nucleotides align to TRBD1. The CDR3 nucleotides are TGTGCCAGCAGTTTCCAGGGGGCAAGGACTGAAGCTTTCTTT. Amino acids: CASSFQGARTEAFF.